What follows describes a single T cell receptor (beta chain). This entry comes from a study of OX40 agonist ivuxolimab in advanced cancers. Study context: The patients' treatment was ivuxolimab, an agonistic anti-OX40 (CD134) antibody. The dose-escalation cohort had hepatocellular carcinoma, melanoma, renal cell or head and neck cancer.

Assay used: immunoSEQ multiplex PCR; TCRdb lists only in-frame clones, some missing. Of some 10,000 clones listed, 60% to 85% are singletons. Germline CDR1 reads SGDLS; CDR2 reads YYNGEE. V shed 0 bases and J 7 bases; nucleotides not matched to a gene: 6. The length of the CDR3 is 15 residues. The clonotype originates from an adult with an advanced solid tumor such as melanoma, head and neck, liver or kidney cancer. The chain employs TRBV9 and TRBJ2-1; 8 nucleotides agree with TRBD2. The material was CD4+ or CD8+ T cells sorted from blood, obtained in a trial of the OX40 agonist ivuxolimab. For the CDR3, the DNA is TGTGCCAGCAGCGTAGGAACGGGGGGGCGGAATGAGCAGTTCTTC. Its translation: CASSVGTGGRNEQFF.